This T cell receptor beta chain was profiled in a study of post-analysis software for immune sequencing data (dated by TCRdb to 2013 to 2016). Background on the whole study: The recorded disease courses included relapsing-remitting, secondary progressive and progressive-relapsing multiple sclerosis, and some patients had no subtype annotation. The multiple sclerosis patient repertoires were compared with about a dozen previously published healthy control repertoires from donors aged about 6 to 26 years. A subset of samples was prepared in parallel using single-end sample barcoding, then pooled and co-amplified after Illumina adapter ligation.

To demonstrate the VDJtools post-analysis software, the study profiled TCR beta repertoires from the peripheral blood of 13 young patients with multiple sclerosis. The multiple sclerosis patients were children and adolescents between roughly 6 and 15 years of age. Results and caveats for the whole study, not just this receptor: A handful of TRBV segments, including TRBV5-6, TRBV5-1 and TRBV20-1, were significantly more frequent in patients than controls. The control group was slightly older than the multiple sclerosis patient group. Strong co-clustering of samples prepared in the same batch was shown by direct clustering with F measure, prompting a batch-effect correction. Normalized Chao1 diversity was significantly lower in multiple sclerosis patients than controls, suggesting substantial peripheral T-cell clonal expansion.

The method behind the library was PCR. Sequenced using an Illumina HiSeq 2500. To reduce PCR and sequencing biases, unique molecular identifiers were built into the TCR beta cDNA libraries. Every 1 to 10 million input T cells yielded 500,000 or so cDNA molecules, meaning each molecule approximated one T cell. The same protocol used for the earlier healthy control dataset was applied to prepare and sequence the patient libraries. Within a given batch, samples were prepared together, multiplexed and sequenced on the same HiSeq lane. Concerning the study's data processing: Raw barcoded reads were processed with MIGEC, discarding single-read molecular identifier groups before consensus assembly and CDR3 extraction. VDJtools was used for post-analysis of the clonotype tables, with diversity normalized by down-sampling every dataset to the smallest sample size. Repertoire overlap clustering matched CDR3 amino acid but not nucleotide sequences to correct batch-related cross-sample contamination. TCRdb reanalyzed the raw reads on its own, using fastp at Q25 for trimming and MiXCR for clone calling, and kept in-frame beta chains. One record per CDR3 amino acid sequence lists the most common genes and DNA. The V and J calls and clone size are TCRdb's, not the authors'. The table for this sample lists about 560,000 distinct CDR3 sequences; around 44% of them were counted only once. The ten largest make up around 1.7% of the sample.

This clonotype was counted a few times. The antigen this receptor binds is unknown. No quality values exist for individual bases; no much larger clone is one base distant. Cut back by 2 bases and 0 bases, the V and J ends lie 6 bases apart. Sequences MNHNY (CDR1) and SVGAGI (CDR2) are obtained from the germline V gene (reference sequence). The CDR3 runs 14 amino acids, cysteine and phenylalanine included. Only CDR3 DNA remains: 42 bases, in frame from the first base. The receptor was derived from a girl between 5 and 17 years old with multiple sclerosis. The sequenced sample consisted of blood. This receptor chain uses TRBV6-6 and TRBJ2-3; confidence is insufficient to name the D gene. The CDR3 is CASSYPLSTDTQYF. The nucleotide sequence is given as TGTGCCAGCAGTTACCCTCTTAGCACAGATACGCAGTATTTT.